This TCR beta chain comes out of a study of T cell responses to AZD1222 COVID-19 vaccine. Germline-derived CDR1 and CDR2 are MNHEY and SMNVEV (reference sequence). This CDR3 spans 14 amino acids. V lost 5 bases and J 3 bases, leaving 14 bases between the germline ends. Clones were sequenced by immunoSEQ multiplex PCR, and TCRdb holds only the in-frame ones, with some missing. Among approximately 170,000 clones listed, just over 90% were seen once. The TCR originated in an adult in good health. This specimen was peripheral blood, taken on day 0 of AZD1222 vaccination. J is TRBJ2-7 and V is TRBV27; D tentatively fits TRBD1 or TRBD2 (5 bases each). The CDR3 nucleotides read TGTGCCAGCAGTCCCGGGACGGACCTCTACGAGCAGTACTTC. This codes for CASSPGTDLYEQYF.